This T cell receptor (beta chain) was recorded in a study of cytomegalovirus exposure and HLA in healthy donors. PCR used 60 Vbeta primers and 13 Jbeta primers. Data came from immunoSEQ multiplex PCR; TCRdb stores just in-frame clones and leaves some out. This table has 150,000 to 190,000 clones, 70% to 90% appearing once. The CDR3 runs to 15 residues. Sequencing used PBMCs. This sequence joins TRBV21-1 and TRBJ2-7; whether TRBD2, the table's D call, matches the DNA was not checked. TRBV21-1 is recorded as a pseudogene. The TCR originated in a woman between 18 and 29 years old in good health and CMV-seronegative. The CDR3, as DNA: TGTGCCAGCAGCAAAGAAATGCGGACTTCCTACGAGCAGTACTTC. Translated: CASSKEMRTSYEQYF.